These 15 T cell receptor beta chains share one sample of origin, sequenced in a study of graft-versus-host responses after intestinal transplantation (dated by TCRdb to the early 2020s). Library creation used the immunoSEQ multiplex PCR assay. As stored in TCRdb, this immuneACCESS dataset retains in-frame rearrangements with V and J assigned. A fraction of the clones does not appear; measured against another copy, unresolved V genes explain less than half of the discrepancy, and the remainder lacks a known reason. The sample table records roughly 97,000 clones; 80% to 95% of these occur just once. In total, the top ten clones hold about 16% of the sample. Sequencing used PBMCs, obtained roughly 410 days after intestinal transplant. The receptors shown here come from a human patient who received an intestinal transplant, so some T cells may come from the graft donor.

Only one count was recorded for this clone. The genes are TRBV27 and TRBJ1-1, with 7 bases aligning to TRBD1. Germline V lookup: CDR1 MNHEY, CDR2 SMNVEV (reference sequence). Trimming took 3 bases from V and 7 from J; bases not matched to a gene: 5. CDR3 length: 13 amino acids. The CDR3 is CASSLRQGGEAFF. CDR3 bases: TGTGCCAGCAGTTTGCGGCAGGGGGGTGAAGCTTTCTTT.

As regards this clone: The junction shows a germline mismatch at one end, possibly a read error. The CDR3 here is CASSLYVGTSGGRPDEQFF. The CDR3 DNA reads as TGTGCTAGCAGCTTATATGTTGGGACTAGCGGGGGGCGACCCGATGAGCAGTTCTTC. The rearrangement links TRBV7-7 to TRBJ2-1; 15 nucleotides align to TRBD2. CDR1 SSHAT and CDR2 FNYEAQ come from the germline V gene (reference sequence). This CDR3 is built from 19 residues.

The chain joins TRBV6-1 to TRBJ1-1, with D hard to call. The CDR3 is 12 residues long. Trimming removed 1 base at V and 11 bases at J, with 11 bases between. In germline, CDR1 is MNHNS, CDR2 SASEGT. This chain's CDR3 is CASSEGPQRAFF. The CDR3 DNA reads as TGTGCCAGCAGTGAAGGGCCCCAGAGGGCTTTCTTT.

The CDR3 nucleotides read TGTGCCAGCAGTAGCGGGGGAAGCAATGAGCAGTTCTTC. It is translated as CASSSGGSNEQFF. The V call is TRBV9, the J call TRBJ2-1; 9 nucleotides line up with TRBD2. The CDR3 extends over 13 amino acids. Per the germline V gene, CDR1 is SGDLS and CDR2 is YYNGEE. V shed 5 bases, J shed 6 bases, and the junction held 3 bases outside the gene matches. The whole variable domain, filled in from reference TRBV9 and TRBJ2-1, reads DSGVTQTPKHLITATGQRVTLRCSPRSGDLSVYWYQQSLDQGLQFLIQYYNGEERAKGNILERFSAQQFPDLHSELNLSSLELGDSALYFCASSSGGSNEQFFGPGTRLTVL.

This sequence joins TRBV2 and TRBJ1-1; the D gene is possibly TRBD1 (6 bases). V was clipped by 1 base and J by 3 bases, with 15 bases between them. The CDR3 covers 16 residues. CDR1 and CDR2 (germline): SNHLY, FYNNEI. The CDR3 reads CASSEEGGRIYTEAFF. In DNA form, the CDR3 reads TGTGCCAGCAGTGAAGAGGGGGGACGGATTTACACTGAAGCTTTCTTT.

This sequence joins TRBV5-8 and TRBJ2-5; weak D call: TRBD1 (6 bases). Germline V gene lookup returns CDR1 SGHTS and CDR2 YDEGEE. V was cut by 4 bases and J by 0 bases, with 25 bases left in between. The CDR3 covers 19 residues. Here the CDR3 reads CASSPGVMALSPNQETQYF. The CDR3 nucleotides are TGTGCCAGCAGCCCAGGGGTGATGGCCCTCTCCCCAAACCAAGAGACCCAGTACTTC. The full variable domain, rest sourced from reference TRBV5-8 and TRBJ2-5, is EAGVTQSPTHLIKTRGQQATLRCSPISGHTSVYWYQQALGLGLQFLLWYDEGEERNRGNFPPRFSGRQFPNYSSELNVNALELEDSALYLCASSPGVMALSPNQETQYFGPGTRLLVL.

The chain couples TRBV7-9 to TRBJ1-1; maybe TRBD1 (6 bases). The CDR3 contains 14 residues. V was clipped by 3 bases and J by 1 base, with 9 bases between them. Per germline, CDR1 SEHNR and CDR2 FQNEAQ (reference sequence). DNA of the CDR3: TGTGCCAGCAGCTTGCGGGGGCCGAACACTGAAGCTTTCTTT. Its protein is CASSLRGPNTEAFF. The whole variable domain, remainder taken from reference TRBV7-9 and TRBJ1-1, is DTGVSQNPRHKITKRGQNVTFRCDPISEHNRLYWYRQTLGQGPEFLTYFQNEAQLEKSRLLSDRFSAERPKGSFSTLEIQRTEQGDSAMYLCASSLRGPNTEAFFGQGTRLTVV.

This chain joins TRBV7-9 and TRBJ1-4, with 8 nucleotides matching TRBD1. The CDR3 totals 16 residues. The germline V gene has CDR1 SEHNR and CDR2 FQNEAQ (reference sequence). V gave up 5 bases and J gave up 0 bases; unmatched junction bases: 5. In DNA form, the CDR3 reads TGTGCCAGCAGCAACAGACAGGGGACAACTAATGAAAAACTGTTTTTT. It yields the protein CASSNRQGTTNEKLFF.

The rearrangement joins TRBV7-2 to TRBJ2-3, with a tentative D call TRBD1 (6 bases). Between the trimmed V and J ends, which lost 8 bases and 0 bases, there was a span of 12 bases. CDR1 and CDR2 (germline): SGHTA, FQGNSA. The CDR3 consists of 14 residues. As DNA, the CDR3 is TGTGCCAGCGGACGGGACACAAGCACAGATACGCAGTATTTT. Residues: CASGRDTSTDTQYF.

The chain joins TRBV5-1 to TRBJ1-1; D might be TRBD1 (5 bases). Trimming cost V 2 bases and J 0 bases, with 14 bases left between them. Germline V gene lookup returns CDR1 SGHRS and CDR2 YFSETQ. This CDR3 contains 16 residues. The CDR3, as DNA: TGCGCCAGCAGCTTCCGCGGTGGGGCAGTGAACACTGAAGCTTTCTTT. Its translation: CASSFRGGAVNTEAFF.

This chain uses TRBV5-4 with TRBJ2-4, with no clear D. CDR1 and CDR2 (germline): SGHNT, YYREEE (reference sequence). The V and J ends lost 4 bases and 2 bases respectively, with 7 bases between them. The CDR3 totals 13 residues. As DNA, the CDR3 is TGTGCCAGCAGCGACACCACCAAAAACATTCAGTACTTC. It translates to CASSDTTKNIQYF.

This clone was detected a few times. The chain links TRBV4-1 to TRBJ1-1, with TRBD1 as a possible D gene (6 bases). The CDR3 contains 14 residues. The germline V and J ends were trimmed by 3 bases and 1 base, with 9 bases remaining between them. Germline CDR1 reads MGHRA; CDR2 reads YSYEKL. CDR3 DNA sequence: TGCGCCAGCAGCCACACGGGACAGAACACTGAAGCTTTCTTT. Its protein product is CASSHTGQNTEAFF.

The CDR3 DNA reads as TGTGCCAGCAGCCAGGGACTCTCCAGCTCCTACGAGCAGTACTTC. Protein sequence: CASSQGLSSSYEQYF. The chain employs TRBV6-5 and TRBJ2-7; maybe TRBD2 (6 bases). CDR3 length: 15 residues. V was trimmed by 6 bases and J by 0 bases, leaving 15 bases between them. Germline CDR1 is MNHEY and CDR2 is SVGAGI.

This chain joins TRBV6-6 and TRBJ1-2; 8 bases agree with TRBD1. The CDR3 is 14 amino acids. Trimming took 6 bases from V and 4 from J; bases not matched to a gene: 7. Germline CDR1 MNHNY, CDR2 SVGAGI (reference sequence). The CDR3 is CASRSPDRGYGYTF. In nucleotides, the CDR3 is TGTGCCAGCAGATCCCCCGACAGGGGCTATGGCTACACCTTC.

V and J are TRBV2 and TRBJ2-1, with D possibly being TRBD2 (5 bases). This CDR3 contains 13 residues. In germline, CDR1 is SNHLY, CDR2 FYNNEI. Trimming left V 5 bases short and J 10 bases short, with 15 bases between. CDR3 sequence reads: CASSRESLGEQFF. The CDR3 nucleotides read TGTGCCAGCAGTAGGGAGTCCCTGGGGGAGCAGTTCTTC.